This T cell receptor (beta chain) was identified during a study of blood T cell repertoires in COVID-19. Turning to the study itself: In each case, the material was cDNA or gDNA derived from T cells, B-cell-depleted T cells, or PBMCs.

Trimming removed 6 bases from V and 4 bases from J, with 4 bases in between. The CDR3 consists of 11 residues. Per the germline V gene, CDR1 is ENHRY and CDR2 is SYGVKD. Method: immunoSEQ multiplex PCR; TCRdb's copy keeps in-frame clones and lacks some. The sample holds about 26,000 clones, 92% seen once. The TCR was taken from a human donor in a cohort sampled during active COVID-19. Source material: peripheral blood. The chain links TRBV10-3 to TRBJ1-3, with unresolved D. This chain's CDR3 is CAISAGNTIYF. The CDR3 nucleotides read TGTGCCATCAGCGCGGGAAACACCATATATTTT.